These 27 T cell receptor beta chains were sequenced from one sample in a study. A single record per CDR3 protein comes from TCRdb applying MiXCR to the RT-PCR reads. The sample carries hundreds of thousands of distinct CDR3 sequences, 14% recorded once. The sequenced material came from memory CD4+ T cells from blood. These receptors originate from a female donor in good health, serving as a healthy control.

There are a few counts of this clonotype. The V and J genes are TRBV11-2 and TRBJ2-2; D is uncertain. The CDR3 covers 15 residues. Germline V gene lookup returns CDR1 SGHAT and CDR2 FQNNGV. Trimming took 4 bases from V and 6 from J, leaving 15 bases between them. CDR3 residues: CASSSEPPQAGELFF. CDR3 DNA: TGTGCCAGCAGCTCGGAGCCCCCCCAGGCCGGGGAGCTGTTTTTT.

The table lists this clonotype with many counts. The rearrangement links TRBV5-6 to TRBJ2-3, with D unclear. Per germline, CDR1 SGHDT and CDR2 YYEEEE. The CDR3 has 15 residues. Trimming cost V 5 bases and J 1 base, with 14 bases left between them. CDR3 DNA sequence: TGTGCCAGCAGTTTCAGACGGACCGGCACAGATACGCAGTATTTT. Translation: CASSFRRTGTDTQYF. Drawing the rest from reference TRBV5-6 and TRBJ2-3, the complete variable domain is DAGVTQSPTHLIKTRGQQVTLRCSPKSGHDTVSWYQQALGQGPQFIFQYYEEEERQRGNFPDRFSGHQFPNYSSELNVNALLLGDSALYLCASSFRRTGTDTQYFGPGTRLTVL.

A few counts support this clonotype. The DNA for the CDR3 is TGTGCCAGCAGTTACCGGCCAGCAGCCTACGAGCAGTACTTC. It specifies CASSYRPAAYEQYF. The chain couples TRBV6-5 to TRBJ2-7; D gene ambiguous. This CDR3 contains 14 residues. CDR1 MNHEY and CDR2 SVGAGI come from the germline V gene. With 2 bases removed from V and 2 bases from J, the gap between germline ends came to 10 bases.

The chain employs TRBV7-2 and TRBJ2-1, with D possibly being TRBD2 (7 bases). CDR1 is SGHTA, CDR2 FQGNSA, per germline. With 7 bases removed from V and 7 bases from J, the gap between germline ends came to 20 bases. The length of the CDR3 is 15 residues. CDR3 sequence (DNA): TGTGCCAGCAACATACAGGGAGGGGTACGAAATGAGCAGTTCTTC. This translates into CASNIQGGVRNEQFF.

The V call is TRBV5-1, the J call TRBJ1-4; tentative D call: TRBD1 (5 bases). V lost 1 base to trimming and J lost 4 bases, with 11 bases between them. The CDR3 runs 15 residues. CDR1 SGHRS and CDR2 YFSETQ come from the germline V gene. DNA of the CDR3: TGCGCCAGCAGCTTGAGGGGCACAAATAATGAAAAACTGTTTTTT. Protein product: CASSLRGTNNEKLFF.

This chain joins TRBV20-1 and TRBJ2-7; weak D call: TRBD1 (5 bases). In germline, CDR1 is DFQATT, CDR2 SNEGSKA (reference sequence). V lost 5 bases and J lost 8, with 19 bases in between. The CDR3 loop spans 13 amino acids. CDR3 bases: TGCAGTGCTCGGTTTGTACAGGCCGAACAGCAGTACTTC. Translation gives CSARFVQAEQQYF.

In its sample, this clonotype was seen many times. V gene TRBV10-3 combines with J gene TRBJ1-1; 11 positions match TRBD1. V lost 2 bases to trimming and J lost 5 bases; unmatched junction nucleotides: 7. This CDR3 spans 16 amino acids. Germline CDR1 reads ENHRY; CDR2 reads SYGVKD. The CDR3 DNA sequence: TGTGCCATCAGTGAGGGACAGGGGGCGTTGGGAACTGAAGCTTTCTTT. Protein sequence: CAISEGQGALGTEAFF.

The CDR3 is CASSYRRGPGETQYF. The CDR3 coding sequence is TGTGCCAGCAGTTACAGGCGGGGGCCAGGGGAGACCCAGTACTTC. The V and J genes are TRBV6-6 and TRBJ2-5, with D tentatively TRBD2 (7 bases). The CDR3 loop spans 15 amino acids. The V and J ends lost 2 bases and 5 bases respectively, with 15 bases between them. Per germline, CDR1 MNHNY and CDR2 SVGAGI (reference sequence).

This clonotype was seen only a few times. The chain couples TRBV5-1 to TRBJ2-5; no clear D gene. The CDR3 loop spans 15 amino acids. V was cut by 0 bases and J by 5 bases, with 14 bases left in between. From germline, CDR1 is SGHRS and CDR2 YFSETQ. CDR3: CASSLGQTSDETQYF. The CDR3 DNA sequence: TGCGCCAGCAGCTTGGGGCAGACCTCTGACGAGACCCAGTACTTC.

There are a few counts of this clonotype. The genes are TRBV7-2 and TRBJ1-4, with D perhaps TRBD1 (6 bases). Trimming shortened V by 5 bases and J by 6 bases, and 13 bases separated the two germline ends. In germline, CDR1 is SGHTA, CDR2 FQGNSA. The CDR3 length is 14 residues. Written as DNA, the CDR3 is TGTGCCAGCAGCGGTGGCGGGGGCGATGAAAAACTGTTTTTT. Its protein is CASSGGGGDEKLFF.

The table lists this clonotype with a few counts. V is TRBV10-3 and J is TRBJ1-5, with D unclear. CDR3 length equals 15 residues. Per germline, CDR1 ENHRY and CDR2 SYGVKD. The germline V and J ends were trimmed by 3 bases and 0 bases, with 9 bases remaining between them. The CDR3 DNA is TGTGCCATCAGTGAAACAAGCTATAGCAATCAGCCCCAGCATTTT. Translated: CAISETSYSNQPQHF.

The CDR3 region is CASSFQAPLSTDTQYF. Written as DNA, the CDR3 is TGTGCCAGCAGCTTTCAAGCACCTCTTAGCACAGATACGCAGTATTTT. This chain uses TRBV7-8 with TRBJ2-3; D unclear. The CDR3 sequence is 16 residues long. CDR1 and CDR2 (germline): SGHVS, FQNEAQ. V lost 3 bases and J 0 bases, leaving 13 bases between the germline ends. The whole variable domain, filled in from reference TRBV7-8 and TRBJ2-3, reads GAGVSQSPRYKVAKRGQDVALRCDPISGHVSLFWYQQALGQGPEFLTYFQNEAQLDKSGLPSDRFFAERPEGSVSTLKIQRTQQEDSAVYLCASSFQAPLSTDTQYFGPGTRLTVL.

This clonotype was counted a few times. The rearrangement uses TRBV5-1 and TRBJ2-1; 7 positions agree with TRBD1. The CDR3 covers 13 residues. Trimming at V came to 3 bases and at J to 7 bases, leaving 4 bases not matched to a gene. Germline V gene sequence: CDR1 SGHRS, CDR2 YFSETQ. The CDR3 DNA follows: TGCGCCAGCAGCTGGGGGACAGCTAATGAGCAGTTCTTC. Protein sequence: CASSWGTANEQFF.

This chain uses TRBV20-1 with TRBJ2-7, with D unclear. The V end was cut by 3 bases, the J end by 0 bases, with 12 bases between. The CDR3 spans 14 residues. Germline values: CDR1 DFQATT, CDR2 SNEGSKA (reference sequence). The CDR3 reads CSARSSLTSYEQYF. The DNA for the CDR3 is TGCAGTGCTAGGTCCAGCTTAACCTCCTACGAGCAGTACTTC.

The table lists this clonotype with many counts. J is TRBJ2-5 and V is TRBV20-1, with unresolved D. This CDR3 is built from 13 residues. Per germline, CDR1 DFQATT and CDR2 SNEGSKA (reference sequence). Trimming stripped 2 bases from V and 4 bases from J, with 11 bases between. This CDR3 reads CSARPNSGETQYF. CDR3 DNA: TGCAGTGCTAGACCCAATTCGGGAGAGACCCAGTACTTC.

This clonotype has ten or more counts. This chain joins TRBV4-3 and TRBJ2-1, with 8 nucleotides matching TRBD2. Per the germline V gene, CDR1 is LGHNA and CDR2 is YSLEER. The CDR3 loop spans 15 amino acids. Trimming took 0 bases from V and 8 from J; bases not matched to a gene: 6. The CDR3 sequence is CASSQEASGFDEQFF. The CDR3 DNA reads as TGCGCCAGCAGCCAAGAGGCTAGCGGGTTCGATGAGCAGTTCTTC.

Only a few counts were recorded for this clonotype. The chain has TRBV5-1 and TRBJ1-2, with D perhaps matching TRBD1 (6 bases). There are 15 residues in the CDR3. Germline V CDR1 and CDR2: SGHRS, YFSETQ. V gave up 0 bases and J gave up 8 bases, with 17 bases separating them. The CDR3, as DNA: TGCGCCAGCAGCTTGGGTCCGCCAGGGGACCCCGGCTACACCTTC. It yields the protein CASSLGPPGDPGYTF.

This clonotype was counted many times. The chain links TRBV6-5 to TRBJ1-5; 7 bases match TRBD1. The germline CDR1 and CDR2 sequences are MNHEY and SVGAGI. J gave up 4 bases and V 0 bases, and 6 bases lay outside the gene matches. This CDR3 spans 16 amino acids. The CDR3: CASSYSRDSVNQPQHF. The CDR3 DNA sequence: TGTGCCAGCAGTTACTCTCGGGACAGCGTGAATCAGCCCCAGCATTTT.

This clonotype has ten or more counts. V usage is TRBV3-1 and J usage is TRBJ2-1; perhaps TRBD2 as D (5 bases). This CDR3 contains 14 residues. Germline V gene data show CDR1 as LGHDT and CDR2 as YNNKEL (reference sequence). Deletions cut 4 bases from V and 3 bases from J, with 10 bases between. CDR3 residues: CASSRATSYNEQFF. CDR3 nucleotides: TGTGCCAGCAGCCGCGCTACTAGCTACAATGAGCAGTTCTTC.

This clonotype has a single count. The chain combines TRBV10-3 with TRBJ1-1; 7 nucleotides line up with TRBD1. This CDR3 is built from 16 residues. V lost 0 bases to trimming and J lost 4 bases; unmatched junction nucleotides: 8. Germline lookup yields CDR1 ENHRY and CDR2 SYGVKD. CDR3: CAISESKEGARTEAFF. The CDR3 DNA follows: TGTGCCATCAGTGAGTCGAAGGAGGGGGCGCGCACTGAAGCTTTCTTT.

The V and J genes are TRBV20-1 and TRBJ2-2; 11 bases line up with TRBD2. Trimming removed 1 base from V and 7 bases from J; junction bases left unmatched: 5. This CDR3 is 15 amino acids long. CDR1 DFQATT and CDR2 SNEGSKA come from the germline V gene (reference sequence). CDR3 protein: CSARVLAGVGGELFF. The CDR3 nucleotides are TGCAGTGCTAGAGTACTAGCGGGAGTGGGCGGGGAGCTGTTTTTT.

At least ten counts were recorded for this clonotype. An end of the junction does not agree with germline; a read error may underlie this. The chain couples TRBV7-9 to TRBJ1-2; D remains ambiguous. The CDR3 covers 14 residues. CDR1 is SEHNR and CDR2 is FQNEAQ in the germline V gene (reference sequence). CDR3 in amino acids: CASSFGGTNYGYTF. The CDR3 region has the DNA TGCGCCAGCAGCTTTGGAGGGACTAACTATGGCTACACCTTC.

This chain links TRBV7-3 with TRBJ2-2, with 10 bases matching TRBD2. The CDR3 totals 15 residues. V shed 4 bases, J shed 7 bases, and the junction held 6 bases outside the gene matches. Germline V gene data show CDR1 as SGHTA and CDR2 as FQGTGA. The DNA of the CDR3 is TGTGCCAGCAGCTCTACTAGCGGGGATGGCGGGGAGCTGTTTTTT. It translates to CASSSTSGDGGELFF.

This clonotype was detected many times. CDR3 region: CASSLEQEQETQYF. The CDR3, as DNA: TGCGCCAGCAGCTTGGAGCAGGAGCAAGAGACCCAGTACTTC. The chain recombines TRBV5-1 with TRBJ2-5; D unresolved. In germline, CDR1 is SGHRS, CDR2 YFSETQ. The germline V and J ends were trimmed by 0 bases and 2 bases, with 8 bases remaining between them. The CDR3 is made up of 14 amino acids.

This clonotype showed up just a few times. V and J are TRBV10-3 and TRBJ1-5; 7 positions agree with TRBD1. Trimming cost V 5 bases and J 4 bases; bases outside gene matches: 8. The CDR3 contains 15 residues. The germline V gene has CDR1 ENHRY and CDR2 SYGVKD. The CDR3 sequence is CAISLGQAGNQPQHF. Written as DNA, the CDR3 is TGTGCCATCAGTCTCGGACAGGCGGGGAATCAGCCCCAGCATTTT.

The chain links TRBV27 to TRBJ1-6; TRBD1 agrees at 12 bases. Looked up from germline, CDR1 is MNHEY and CDR2 is SMNVEV (reference sequence). With 6 bases clipped from V and 8 bases from J, the junction kept 8 bases outside the gene matches. There are 16 residues in the CDR3. The CDR3 sequence is CASSHRGTGGDSPLHF. The CDR3, as DNA: TGTGCCAGCAGCCACAGAGGGACAGGGGGCGATTCACCCCTCCACTTT.

The V gene is TRBV28, the J gene TRBJ2-1, with D perhaps being TRBD1 or TRBD2 (5 bases each). V lost 6 bases and J 7 bases, leaving 16 bases between the germline ends. Germline loops: CDR1 MDHEN, CDR2 SYDVKM. The CDR3 is 14 residues long. The CDR3 region has the DNA TGTGCCAGCAGCCCGGGACGACCTTGGAATGAGCAGTTCTTC. The encoded protein is CASSPGRPWNEQFF.